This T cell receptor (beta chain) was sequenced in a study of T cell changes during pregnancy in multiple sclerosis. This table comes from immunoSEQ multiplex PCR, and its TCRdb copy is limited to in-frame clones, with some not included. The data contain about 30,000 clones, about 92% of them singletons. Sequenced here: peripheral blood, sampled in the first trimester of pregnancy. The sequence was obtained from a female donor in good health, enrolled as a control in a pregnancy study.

CDR3 nucleotides: TGTGCCTGGAGTGTACGGGATGAAGCTTTCTTT. Amino acid sequence: CAWSVRDEAFF. V gene TRBV30 combines with J gene TRBJ1-1; D gene unclear. There are 11 residues in the CDR3. V was clipped by 0 bases and J by 7 bases, with 6 bases between them. Germline V gene data show CDR1 as GTSNPN and CDR2 as SVGIG (reference sequence).